These T cell receptor beta chains were read from a single sample in a study of T cells in tumors after PD-1 blockade. Profiled with immunoSEQ multiplex PCR; TCRdb holds only in-frame clones, not every one. The table lists 34,000 or so clones, approximately 73% of them singletons, with around 40% in the top ten. Sequenced here: PBMCs, sampled after anti-PD-1 treatment. Receptor source: a human donor with basal cell carcinoma. Both conserved end residues are part of each CDR3. A D gene is named only where the DNA matches it firmly. Size values are once, few and many counts, or a class for expanded clones, and some rows have none.

d_call	j_call	clone_size	v_call	cdr3_nt	cdr3_aa
TRBD1	TRBJ2-2	-	TRBV7-2	TGTGCCAGCAGACTCGACAGGGGCGACACCGGGGAGCTGTTTTTT	CASRLDRGDTGELFF
-	TRBJ2-3	-	TRBV13	TGTGCCAGCAGCTTAACGGGATTAAGAGATACGCAGTATTTT	CASSLTGLRDTQYF
TRBD1	TRBJ2-7	few	TRBV5-5	TGTGCCAGCAGCTACCTCCGGGACAGGGCTTACGAGCAGTACTTC	CASSYLRDRAYEQYF
-	TRBJ1-1	-	TRBV11-3	TGTGCCAGCAGCTTCCAAAGGAACACTGAAGCTTTCTTT	CASSFQRNTEAFF
-	TRBJ2-3	-	TRBV24-1	TGTGCCACCAGTGCCCGGTGGGCAGATACGCAGTATTTT	CATSARWADTQYF
-	TRBJ1-1	once	TRBV18	TGTGCCAGCTCACCACAGGGAAACACTGAAGCTTTCTTT	CASSPQGNTEAFF
-	TRBJ1-1	-	TRBV11-3	TGTGCCAGCAGCTCAGGGTGGGTGAACACTGAAGCTTTCTTT	CASSSGWVNTEAFF
-	TRBJ1-2	-	TRBV10-3	TGTGCCATCAGTGAGTCACCAGAAAATGGCTACACCTTC	CAISESPENGYTF
-	TRBJ2-1	few	TRBV6-5	TGTGCCAGCAGTTACTCTGGGCGGAACAATGAGCAGTTCTTC	CASSYSGRNNEQFF
-	TRBJ2-7	-	TRBV6-5	TGTGCCAGCAGTTACCTTGGGGCGGGCTTCTACGAGCAGTACTTC	CASSYLGAGFYEQYF
TRBD1	TRBJ1-2	-	TRBV28	TGTGCCAGCAGTTTAGTCCAGGGGGCTGATGGCTACACCTTC	CASSLVQGADGYTF
-	TRBJ1-5	-	TRBV4-3	TGCGCCAGCAGCCAAGATCGGGGGGTGGGAGAGCCCCAGCATTTT	CASSQDRGVGEPQHF
-	TRBJ1-3	-	TRBV11-3	TGTGCCAGCAGCTTAGGCGGGATGAGCTCTGGAAACACCATATATTTT	CASSLGGMSSGNTIYF
-	TRBJ2-7	-	TRBV14	TGTGCCAGCAGCCCCCTTGCCAGGGGCAATGGCGAGCAGTACTTC	CASSPLARGNGEQYF
TRBD1	TRBJ2-7	few	TRBV6-5	TGTGCCAGCCACCCGGGACAGGGGTTCTACGAGCAGTACTTC	CASHPGQGFYEQYF
-	TRBJ2-3	-	TRBV5-5	TGTGCCAGCCAACGTGGGGCAGGAGAGGCGGATACGCAGTATTTT	CASQRGAGEADTQYF
TRBD2	TRBJ2-3	few	TRBV6-2/TRBV6-3	TGTGCCAGCAGTCTTGGGGTAGCGGGAGATACGCAGTATTTT	CASSLGVAGDTQYF
-	TRBJ2-5	few	TRBV18	TGTGCCAGCTCACCCGGGATGGGGGAGACCCAGTACTTC	CASSPGMGETQYF
-	TRBJ2-7	-	TRBV6-9	TGTGCCAGCAGTTATTCCTCCCCGCTAGGCTACGAGCAGTACTTC	CASSYSSPLGYEQYF
TRBD2	TRBJ2-2	-	TRBV5-3	TGTGCCAGAAGCCCCCCCGGGGGGGGCCTGAACACCGGGGAGCTGTTTTTT	CARSPPGGGLNTGELFF
TRBD1	TRBJ1-3	once	TRBV5-6	TGTGCCAGCAGCCCGGACAGGGATTCAACCATATATTTT	CASSPDRDSTIYF
-	TRBJ2-7	few	TRBV3-1/TRBV3-2	TGTGCCAGCAGCCCCGAGGGGGGCAGAGCCTACGAGCAGTACTTC	CASSPEGGRAYEQYF
TRBD2	TRBJ2-3	-	TRBV5-4	TGTGCCAGCAGCCGACCCACCCCAGCGGGGGGAGGAGCAGATACGCAGTATTTT	CASSRPTPAGGGADTQYF
TRBD2	TRBJ2-2	-	TRBV6-2/TRBV6-3	TGTGCCAGCAGTGGGGGACTAGCGGGAGGGCCCACCGGGGAGCTGTTTTTT	CASSGGLAGGPTGELFF
-	TRBJ2-5	-	TRBV7-3	TGTGCCAGCAGCTTAATGGGCAGGGGAGAGACCCAGTACTTC	CASSLMGRGETQYF
-	TRBJ2-1	-	TRBV7-9	TGTGCCAGCAGCTTCGACCCGTGGCGGCAGTTCTTC	CASSFDPWRQFF
-	TRBJ1-4	-	TRBV27	TGTGCCAGCAGGCAAAGGGGTGGGCGTAATGAAAAACTGTTTTTT	CASRQRGGRNEKLFF
TRBD1	TRBJ2-7	-	TRBV18	TGTGCCAGCTCACCAACGGGACAGGGCGACGCGAGCTCCTACGAGCAGTACTTC	CASSPTGQGDASSYEQYF
TRBD1	TRBJ2-6	-	TRBV7-2	TGTGCCAGCAGCTTAGGGGGGACAGCCTCTGGGGCCAACGTCCTGACTTTC	CASSLGGTASGANVLTF
-	TRBJ2-1	-	TRBV19	TGTGCCAGTAGGACGTCGAGGAATGAGCAGTTCTTC	CASRTSRNEQFF
-	TRBJ1-1	-	TRBV5-5	TGTGCCAGCAGCTTCGTTGTTAAGCAAGACACTGAAGCTTTCTTT	CASSFVVKQDTEAFF
-	TRBJ1-2	-	TRBV5-4	TGTGCCAGCAGCGCGGGGACACTCAACTATGGCTACACCTTC	CASSAGTLNYGYTF
-	TRBJ2-3	-	TRBV14	TGTGCCAGCAGCCAAGGAAGGAGAACTAGCATGACAGATACGCAGTATTTT	CASSQGRRTSMTDTQYF
-	TRBJ2-2	-	TRBV20-1	TGCAGTGCTAGTAGAGGAAGAGTCGGGGAGCTGTTTTTT	CSASRGRVGELFF
-	TRBJ1-4	-	TRBV27	TGTGCCAGCAGTTTATATAGGGACGGGGGTGAAAAACTGTTTTTT	CASSLYRDGGEKLFF
-	TRBJ2-7	-	TRBV29-1	TGCAGCGTTGAAGATCATCCGGGGCGGGACGAGCAGTACTTC	CSVEDHPGRDEQYF
TRBD2	TRBJ2-1	-	TRBV7-9	TGTGCCAGCAGCTTAGGGACTAGCGGAGACAATGAGCAGTTCTTC	CASSLGTSGDNEQFF
-	TRBJ2-4	-	TRBV4-3	TGCGCCAGCAGCCAAGATCGGGCTAGAAACATTCAGTACTTC	CASSQDRARNIQYF
TRBD1	TRBJ2-2	-	TRBV5-5	TGTGCCAGCAGCTTAAGACAGGGGGCTACCGGGGAGCTGTTTTTT	CASSLRQGATGELFF
TRBD2	TRBJ2-3	-	TRBV5-1	TGCGCCAGCACCGGGGGGGATAGCACAGATACGCAGTATTTT	CASTGGDSTDTQYF
TRBD2	TRBJ2-1	-	TRBV5-4	TGTGCCAGCAGCGCCTCTCACGGGAGGGCCACTGAGCAGTTCTTC	CASSASHGRATEQFF
-	TRBJ1-1	few	TRBV5-4	TGTGCCAGCACCTTCCTGGGGGGGACGACTGAAGCTTTCTTT	CASTFLGGTTEAFF
-	TRBJ1-5	-	TRBV28	TGTGCCAGCAGTTTATACGGTGCAGGGGATCAGCCCCAGCATTTT	CASSLYGAGDQPQHF
-	TRBJ1-4	-	TRBV18	TGTGCCAGCTCATCAGGGATTTACGAAAAACTGTTTTTT	CASSSGIYEKLFF
-	TRBJ1-1	once	TRBV19	TGTGCCAGTAGTATCCCGGGTGCAAGGAACACTGAAGCTTTCTTT	CASSIPGARNTEAFF
-	TRBJ2-4	-	TRBV4-3	TGCGCCAGCAGCCAAGATTCCAGTCGAAACATTCAGTACTTC	CASSQDSSRNIQYF